This T cell receptor (beta chain) was identified during a study of response to subunit inactivated influenza vaccine. V was clipped by 6 bases and J by 6 bases, with 18 bases between them. Germline lookup yields CDR1 LGHDT and CDR2 YNNKEL (reference sequence). This CDR3 has 14 amino acids. Worth noting for this clonotype: The antigen is unknown.

General study results and limits: A suggestion made by the authors is that each seasonal influenza vaccination recruits few new T cells.

Each CDR3 protein gets one entry after TCRdb re-called the RT-PCR reads with MiXCR. The sample includes 500,000 to 600,000 distinct CDR3 sequences, 15% to 20% of them seen just once. V usage is TRBV3-1 and J usage is TRBJ2-7, with D possibly TRBD1 on 6 matching bases. The specimen comprised CD4+ T cells sorted from PBMCs, sampled about 23 months after vaccination. The source of this sequence is a man between 50 and 70 years old who received an inactivated influenza vaccine. CDR3 DNA: TGTGCCAGCAGGGGGGCTGGTGGAACTGTCGAGCAGTACTTC. This codes for CASRGAGGTVEQYF.